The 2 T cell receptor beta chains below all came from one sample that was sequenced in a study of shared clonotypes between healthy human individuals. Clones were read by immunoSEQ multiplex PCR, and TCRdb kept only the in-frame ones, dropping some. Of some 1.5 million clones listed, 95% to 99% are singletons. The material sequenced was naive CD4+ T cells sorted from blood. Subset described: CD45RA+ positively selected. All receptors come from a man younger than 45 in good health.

The CDR3 sequence is CASSEDRVAKNIQYF. For the CDR3, the DNA is TGTGCCAGCAGTGAAGACAGGGTAGCCAAAAACATTCAGTACTTC. The chain combines TRBV6-4 with TRBJ2-4, with 7 bases identical to TRBD1. V lost 3 bases to trimming and J lost 0 bases; unmatched junction nucleotides: 2. This CDR3 has 15 residues. The germline V gene has CDR1 MRHNA and CDR2 SNTAGT.

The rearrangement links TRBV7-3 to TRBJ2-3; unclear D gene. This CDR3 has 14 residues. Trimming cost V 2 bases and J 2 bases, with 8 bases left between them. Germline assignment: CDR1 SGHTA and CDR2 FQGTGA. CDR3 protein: CASSLRVNTDTQYF. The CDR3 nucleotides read TGTGCCAGCAGCTTACGAGTTAACACAGATACGCAGTATTTT.